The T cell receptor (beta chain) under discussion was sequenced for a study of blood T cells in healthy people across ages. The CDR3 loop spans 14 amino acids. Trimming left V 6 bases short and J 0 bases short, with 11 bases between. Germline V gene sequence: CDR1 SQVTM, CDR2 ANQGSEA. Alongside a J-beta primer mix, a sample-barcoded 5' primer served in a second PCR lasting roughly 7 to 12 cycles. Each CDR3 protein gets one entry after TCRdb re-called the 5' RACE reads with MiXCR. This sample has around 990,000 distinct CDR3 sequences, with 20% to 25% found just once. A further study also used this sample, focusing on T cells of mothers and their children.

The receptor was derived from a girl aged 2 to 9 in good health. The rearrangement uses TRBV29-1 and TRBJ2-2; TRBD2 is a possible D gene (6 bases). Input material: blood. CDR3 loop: CSVPRDSNTGELFF. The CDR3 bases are TGCAGCGTGCCCAGGGACTCGAACACCGGGGAGCTGTTTTTT.